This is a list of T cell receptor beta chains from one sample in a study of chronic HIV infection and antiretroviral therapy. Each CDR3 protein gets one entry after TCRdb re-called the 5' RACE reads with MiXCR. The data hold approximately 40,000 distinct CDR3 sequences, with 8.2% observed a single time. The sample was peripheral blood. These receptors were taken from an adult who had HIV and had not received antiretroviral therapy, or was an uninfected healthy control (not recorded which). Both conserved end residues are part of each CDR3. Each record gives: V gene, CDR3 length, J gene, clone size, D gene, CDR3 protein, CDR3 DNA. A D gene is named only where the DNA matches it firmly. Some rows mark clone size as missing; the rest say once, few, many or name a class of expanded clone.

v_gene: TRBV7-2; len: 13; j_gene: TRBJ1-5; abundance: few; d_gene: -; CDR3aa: CASSLPGPQPQHF; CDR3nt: TGTGCCAGCAGCTTGCCAGGTCCTCAGCCCCAGCATTTT
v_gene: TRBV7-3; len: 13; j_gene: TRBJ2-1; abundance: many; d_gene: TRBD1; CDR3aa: CASSRDRGNEQFF; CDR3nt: TGTGCCAGCAGCCGCGACAGGGGGAATGAGCAGTTCTTC
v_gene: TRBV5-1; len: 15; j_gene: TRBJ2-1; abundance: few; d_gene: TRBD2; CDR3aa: CASSPGLDDSNEQFF; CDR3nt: TGCGCCAGCAGCCCCGGACTAGATGATAGCAATGAGCAGTTCTTC
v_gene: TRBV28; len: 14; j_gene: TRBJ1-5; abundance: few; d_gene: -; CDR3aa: CASSPLEAGQPQHF; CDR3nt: TGTGCCAGCAGTCCACTGGAGGCAGGTCAGCCCCAGCATTTT
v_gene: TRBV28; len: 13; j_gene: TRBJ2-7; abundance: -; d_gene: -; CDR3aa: CASSLFRDYEQYF; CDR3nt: TGTGCCAGCAGTTTATTCAGGGATTACGAGCAGTACTTC
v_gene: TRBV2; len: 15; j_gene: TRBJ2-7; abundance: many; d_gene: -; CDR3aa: CASSEQDGTNYEQYF; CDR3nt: TGTGCCAGCAGTGAACAGGACGGGACGAACTACGAGCAGTACTTC
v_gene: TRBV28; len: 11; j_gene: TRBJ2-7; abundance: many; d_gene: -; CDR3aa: CASKTSYEQYF; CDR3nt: TGTGCCAGCAAAACTTCGTACGAGCAGTACTTC
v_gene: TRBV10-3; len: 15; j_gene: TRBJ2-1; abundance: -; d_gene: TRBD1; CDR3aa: CAISGAGTGYNEQFF; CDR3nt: TGTGCCATCAGTGGAGCCGGGACAGGGTACAATGAGCAGTTCTTC
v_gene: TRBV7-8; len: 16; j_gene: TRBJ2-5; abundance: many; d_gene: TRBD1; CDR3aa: CASSLDETGGDETQYF; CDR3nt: TGTGCCAGCAGCTTAGATGAGACAGGGGGCGACGAGACCCAGTACTTC
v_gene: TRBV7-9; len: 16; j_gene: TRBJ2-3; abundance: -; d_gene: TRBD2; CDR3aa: CASSFSGRAGTDTQYF; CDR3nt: TGTGCCAGCAGCTTTAGCGGGAGGGCCGGGACAGATACGCAGTATTTT